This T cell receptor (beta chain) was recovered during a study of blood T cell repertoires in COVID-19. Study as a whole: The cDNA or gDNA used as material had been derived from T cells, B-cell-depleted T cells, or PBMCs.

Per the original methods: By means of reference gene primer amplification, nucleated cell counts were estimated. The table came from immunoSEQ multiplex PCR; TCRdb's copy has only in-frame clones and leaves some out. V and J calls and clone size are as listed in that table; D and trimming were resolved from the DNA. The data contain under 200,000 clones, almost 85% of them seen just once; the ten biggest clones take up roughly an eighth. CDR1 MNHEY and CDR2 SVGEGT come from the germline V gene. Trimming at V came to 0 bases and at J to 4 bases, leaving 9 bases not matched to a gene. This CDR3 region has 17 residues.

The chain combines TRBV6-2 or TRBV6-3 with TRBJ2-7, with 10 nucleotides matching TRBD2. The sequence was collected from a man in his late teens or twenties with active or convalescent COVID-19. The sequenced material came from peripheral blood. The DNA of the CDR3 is TGTGCCAGCAGTTACTCTCCACCGGGACTAGCGTATTACGAGCAGTACTTC. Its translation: CASSYSPPGLAYYEQYF.